This T cell receptor (beta chain) was identified in a study of T cell repertoires in cytomegalovirus infection. One entry per CDR3 protein, called by TCRdb with MiXCR from the reads. This table has around 740,000 distinct CDR3 sequences, less than 40% appearing once. This CDR3 has 16 residues. The germline V and J ends were trimmed by 6 bases and 0 bases, with 15 bases remaining between them. Germline V gene data show CDR1 as SGHTA and CDR2 as FQGNSA. This clonotype has more than one count but fewer than ten. The chain employs TRBV7-2 and TRBJ2-1, with D perhaps TRBD1 or TRBD2 (5 bases each). This receptor was taken from a human donor in good health (CMV status not recorded). Some clones in this sample may be carry-over from other donors' samples. Material for sequencing was PBMCs. CDR3 loop: CASRGTSTSSYNEQFF. For the CDR3, the DNA is TGTGCCAGCAGAGGGACCTCGACGAGCTCCTACAATGAGCAGTTCTTC.